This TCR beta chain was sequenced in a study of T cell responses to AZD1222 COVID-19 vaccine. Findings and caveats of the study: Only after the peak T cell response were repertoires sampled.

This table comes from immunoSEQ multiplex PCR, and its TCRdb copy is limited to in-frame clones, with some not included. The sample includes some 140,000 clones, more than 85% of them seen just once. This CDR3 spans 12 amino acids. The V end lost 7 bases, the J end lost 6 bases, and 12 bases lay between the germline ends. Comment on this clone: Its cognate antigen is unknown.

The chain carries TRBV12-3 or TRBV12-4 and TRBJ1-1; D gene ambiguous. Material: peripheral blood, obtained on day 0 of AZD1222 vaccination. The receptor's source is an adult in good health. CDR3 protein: CASTADTSEAFF. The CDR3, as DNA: TGTGCCAGCACCGCTGACACCTCTGAAGCTTTCTTT.